This TCR beta chain was documented in a study of graft-versus-host responses after intestinal transplantation. Study background: Recipients were all induced with anti-thymocyte globulin, then given tacrolimus and steroids for 2 to 4 years.

Remarks on this clone: The target antigen is unknown.

The method was immunoSEQ multiplex PCR; TCRdb's version includes in-frame clones alone and lacks a portion of them. The sample gives around 25,000 clones, less than 95% of which show up once; about 0.56% is in the top ten. The CDR3 runs 16 residues. The germline gives CDR1 SGDLS, CDR2 YYNGEE. V lost 0 bases and J 2 bases, leaving 13 bases between the germline ends. The study, taken as a whole, reports: High graft-versus-host to host-versus-graft clonal ratios were found in allografts of patients who had graft-donor T cell macrochimerism. There was an association between peak levels of circulating GvH clones and early post-transplant HvG declines. Detected in recipient marrow were GvH clones, some of which were first observed in ileum or blood.

This TCR was recovered from a human patient who received an intestinal transplant, so some T cells may come from the graft donor. The chain recombines TRBV9 with TRBJ2-3, with a tentative D call TRBD1 (6 bases). Specimen: PBMCs, collected 156 days after intestinal transplant. The CDR3 nucleotides are TGTGCCAGCAGCGTAGGGCACAGGGCGATCACAGATACGCAGTATTTT. Encoded protein: CASSVGHRAITDTQYF.